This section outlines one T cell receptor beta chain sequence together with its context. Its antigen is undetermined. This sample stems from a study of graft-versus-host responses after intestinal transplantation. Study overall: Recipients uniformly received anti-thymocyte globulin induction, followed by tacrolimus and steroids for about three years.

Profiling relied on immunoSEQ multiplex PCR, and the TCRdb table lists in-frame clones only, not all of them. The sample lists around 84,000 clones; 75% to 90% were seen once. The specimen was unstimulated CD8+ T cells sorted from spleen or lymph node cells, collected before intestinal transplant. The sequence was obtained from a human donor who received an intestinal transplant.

CDR3 sequence: CASSVTGTGGNEQFF. CDR3 in DNA: TGTGCCAGCAGCGTAACCGGGACAGGGGGCAATGAGCAGTTCTTC. J is TRBJ2-1 and V is TRBV11-1, with TRBD1 matching over 11 bases. The CDR3 extends over 15 amino acids. Germline assignment: CDR1 SGHAT and CDR2 FQDESV (reference sequence). Trimming removed 5 bases from V and 6 bases from J; junction bases left unmatched: 6.